This record concerns one T cell receptor beta chain sequence. Antigen unknown. The entry originates in a study of tissue T cells after allogeneic stem cell transplantation. Overall study: Graft-versus-host disease patients received grafts, four unmodified and three CD34-selected to deplete T cells. CD3+ T cells were flow-sorted when enough cells; otherwise DNA extracted directly. Overall study results and limits: Tissue-detected TCR repertoire was only partly captured by blood and spleen T cells. This small cohort was clinically heterogeneous, and sampling depth was a limitation.

Method: immunoSEQ multiplex PCR; TCRdb's copy keeps in-frame clones and lacks some. This sample has approximately 30,000 clones, with 85% found just once. Germline V lookup: CDR1 KGHDR, CDR2 SFDVKD. V was clipped by 11 bases and J by 5 bases, with 11 bases between them. This CDR3 spans 11 amino acids. V and J are TRBV24-1 and TRBJ1-2, with D hard to call. This TCR derives from a woman aged 18-49 years who later had graft-versus-host disease after an allogeneic stem cell transplant. The specimen was blood, collected before transplantation. In DNA form, the CDR3 reads TGTGCCATCGAAACCGTTTATGGCTACACCTTC. Its protein is CAIETVYGYTF.